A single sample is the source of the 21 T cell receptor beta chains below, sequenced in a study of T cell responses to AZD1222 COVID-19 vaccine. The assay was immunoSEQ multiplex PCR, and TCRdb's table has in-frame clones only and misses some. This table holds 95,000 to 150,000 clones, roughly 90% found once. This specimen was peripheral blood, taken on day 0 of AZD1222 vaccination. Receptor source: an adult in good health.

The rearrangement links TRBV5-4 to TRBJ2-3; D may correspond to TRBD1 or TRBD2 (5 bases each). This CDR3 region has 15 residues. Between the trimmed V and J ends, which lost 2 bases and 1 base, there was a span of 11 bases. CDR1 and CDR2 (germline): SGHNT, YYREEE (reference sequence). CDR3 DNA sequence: TGTGCCAGCAGCTTTAGGGGACGTGGCACAGATACGCAGTATTTT. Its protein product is CASSFRGRGTDTQYF.

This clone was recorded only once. The CDR3 sequence is CASSSGTGLTNTEAFF. CDR3 nucleotides: TGTGCCAGCAGCAGCGGGACAGGGCTTACGAACACTGAAGCTTTCTTT. The rearrangement links TRBV7-9 to TRBJ1-1, with 9 bases that match TRBD1. This CDR3 is 16 amino acids long. Germline-derived CDR1 and CDR2 are SEHNR and FQNEAQ (reference sequence). V lost 5 bases to trimming and J lost 1 base; unmatched junction nucleotides: 8.

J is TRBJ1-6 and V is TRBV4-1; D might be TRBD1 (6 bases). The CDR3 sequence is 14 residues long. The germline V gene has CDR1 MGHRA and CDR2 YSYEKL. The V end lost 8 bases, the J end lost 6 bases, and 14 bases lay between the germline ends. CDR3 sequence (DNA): TGCGCCAGCTGCCGGGACACCGGTAATTCACCCCTCCACTTT. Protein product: CASCRDTGNSPLHF.

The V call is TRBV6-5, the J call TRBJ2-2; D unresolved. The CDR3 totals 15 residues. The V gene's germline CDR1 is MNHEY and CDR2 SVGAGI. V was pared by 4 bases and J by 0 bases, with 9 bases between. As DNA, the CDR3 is TGTGCCAGCAGTTTCTCGGCGGCGAACACCGGGGAGCTGTTTTTT. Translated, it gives CASSFSAANTGELFF.

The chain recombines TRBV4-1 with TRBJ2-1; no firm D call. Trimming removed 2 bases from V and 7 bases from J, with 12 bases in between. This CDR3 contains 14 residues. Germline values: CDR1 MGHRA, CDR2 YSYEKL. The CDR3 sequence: CASSQPGGRNEQFF. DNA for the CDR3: TGCGCCAGCAGCCAACCAGGCGGTAGGAATGAGCAGTTCTTC.

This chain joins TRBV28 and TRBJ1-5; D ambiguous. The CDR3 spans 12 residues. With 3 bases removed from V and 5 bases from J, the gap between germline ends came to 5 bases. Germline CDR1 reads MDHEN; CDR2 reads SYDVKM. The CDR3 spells CASSFQDQPQHF. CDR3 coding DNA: TGTGCCAGCAGTTTTCAGGATCAGCCCCAGCATTTT. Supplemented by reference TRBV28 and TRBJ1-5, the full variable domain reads DVKVTQSSRYLVKRTGEKVFLECVQDMDHENMFWYRQDPGLGLRLIYFSYDVKMKEKGDIPEGYSVSREKKERFSLILESASTNQTSMYLCASSFQDQPQHFGDGTRLSIL.

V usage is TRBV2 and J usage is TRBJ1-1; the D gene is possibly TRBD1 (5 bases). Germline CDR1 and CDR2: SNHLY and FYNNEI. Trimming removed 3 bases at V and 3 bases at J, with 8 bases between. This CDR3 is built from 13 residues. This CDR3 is CASSDEGYTEAFF. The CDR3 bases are TGTGCCAGCAGTGACGAGGGGTACACTGAAGCTTTCTTT.

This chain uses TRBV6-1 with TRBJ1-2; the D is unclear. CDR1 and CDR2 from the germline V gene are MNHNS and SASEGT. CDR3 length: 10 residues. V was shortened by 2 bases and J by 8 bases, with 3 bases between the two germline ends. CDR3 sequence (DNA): TGTGCCAGCAGTGAATTCGGCTACACCTTC. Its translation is CASSEFGYTF.

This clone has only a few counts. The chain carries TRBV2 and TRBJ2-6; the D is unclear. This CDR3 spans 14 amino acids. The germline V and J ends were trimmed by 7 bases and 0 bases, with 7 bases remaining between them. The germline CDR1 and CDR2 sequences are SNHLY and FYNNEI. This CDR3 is CASTLDSGANVLTF. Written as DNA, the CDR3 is TGTGCCAGCACCCTAGACTCTGGGGCCAACGTCCTGACTTTC.

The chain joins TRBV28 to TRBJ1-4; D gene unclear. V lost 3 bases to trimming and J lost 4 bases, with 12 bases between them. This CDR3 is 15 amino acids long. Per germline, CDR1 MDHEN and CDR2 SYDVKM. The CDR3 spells CASSFSDLGNEKLFF. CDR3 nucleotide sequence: TGTGCCAGCAGTTTCTCGGATCTTGGTAATGAAAAACTGTTTTTT.

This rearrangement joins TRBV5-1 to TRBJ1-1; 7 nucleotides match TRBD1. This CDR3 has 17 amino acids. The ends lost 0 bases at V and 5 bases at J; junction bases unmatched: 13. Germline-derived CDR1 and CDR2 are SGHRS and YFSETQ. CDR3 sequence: CASSLAGFDRDRTEAFF. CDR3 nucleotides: TGCGCCAGCAGCTTGGCGGGATTCGACAGGGACCGAACTGAAGCTTTCTTT.

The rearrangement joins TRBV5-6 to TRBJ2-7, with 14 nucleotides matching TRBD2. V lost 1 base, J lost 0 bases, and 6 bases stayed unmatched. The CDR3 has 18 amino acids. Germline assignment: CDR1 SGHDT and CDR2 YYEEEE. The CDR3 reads CASSLRTSGRLYSYEQYF. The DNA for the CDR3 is TGTGCCAGCAGCTTGAGGACTAGCGGGAGGCTCTACTCCTACGAGCAGTACTTC.

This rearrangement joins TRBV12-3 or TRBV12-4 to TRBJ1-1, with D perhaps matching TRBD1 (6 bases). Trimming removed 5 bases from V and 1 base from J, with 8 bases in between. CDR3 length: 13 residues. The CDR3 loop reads CASSRQANTEAFF. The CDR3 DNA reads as TGTGCCAGCAGTCGACAGGCGAACACTGAAGCTTTCTTT.

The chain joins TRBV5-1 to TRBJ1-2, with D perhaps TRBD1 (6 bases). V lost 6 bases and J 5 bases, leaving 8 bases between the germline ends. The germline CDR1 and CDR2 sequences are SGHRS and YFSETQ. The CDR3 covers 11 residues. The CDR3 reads CASNGQYGYTF. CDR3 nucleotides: TGCGCCAGCAATGGACAGTATGGCTACACCTTC. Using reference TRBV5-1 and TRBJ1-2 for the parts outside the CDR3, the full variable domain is KAGVTQTPRYLIKTRGQQVTLSCSPISGHRSVSWYQQTPGQGLQFLFEYFSETQRNKGNFPGRFSGRQFSNSRSEMNVSTLELGDSALYLCASNGQYGYTFGSGTRLTVV.

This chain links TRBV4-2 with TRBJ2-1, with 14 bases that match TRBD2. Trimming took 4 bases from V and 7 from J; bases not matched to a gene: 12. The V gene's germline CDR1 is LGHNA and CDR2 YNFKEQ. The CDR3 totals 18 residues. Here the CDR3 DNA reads TGTGCCAGCAGCCCTAGGACTAGCGGGAGGCTTAGTAAGAATGAGCAGTTCTTC. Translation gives CASSPRTSGRLSKNEQFF.

As DNA, the CDR3 is TGTGCCAGCAGCTTGGGGCAGGGGGAGTACAATGAGCAGTTCTTC. Protein sequence: CASSLGQGEYNEQFF. The gene calls are TRBV5-4 and TRBJ2-1; the match to TRBD1 covers 7 bases. The CDR3 has 15 residues. V was clipped by 0 bases and J by 4 bases; unmatched bases: 4. CDR1 is SGHNT, CDR2 YYREEE, per germline (reference sequence). Together with reference TRBV5-4 and TRBJ2-1, the CDR3 gives the full variable domain: ETGVTQSPTHLIKTRGQQVTLRCSSQSGHNTVSWYQQALGQGPQFIFQYYREEENGRGNFPPRFSGLQFPNYSSELNVNALELDDSALYLCASSLGQGEYNEQFFGPGTRLTVL.

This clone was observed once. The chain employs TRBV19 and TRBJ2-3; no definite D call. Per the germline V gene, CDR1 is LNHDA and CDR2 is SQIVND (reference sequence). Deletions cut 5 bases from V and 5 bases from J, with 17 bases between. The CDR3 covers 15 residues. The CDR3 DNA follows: TGTGCCAGTAGTGCCCGCCGCCTGGAGTTAGATACGCAGTATTTT. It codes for CASSARRLELDTQYF.

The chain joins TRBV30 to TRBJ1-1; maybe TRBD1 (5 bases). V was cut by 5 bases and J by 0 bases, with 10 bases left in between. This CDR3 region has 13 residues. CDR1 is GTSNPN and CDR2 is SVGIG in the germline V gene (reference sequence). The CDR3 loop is CAWLRQMNTEAFF. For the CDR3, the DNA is TGTGCCTGGTTAAGACAGATGAACACTGAAGCTTTCTTT.

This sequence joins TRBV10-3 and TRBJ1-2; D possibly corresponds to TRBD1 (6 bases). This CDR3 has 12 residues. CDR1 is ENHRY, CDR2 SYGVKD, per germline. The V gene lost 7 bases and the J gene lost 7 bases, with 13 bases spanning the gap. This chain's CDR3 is CAITPGQSGYTF. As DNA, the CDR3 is TGTGCCATCACCCCGGGACAAAGTGGCTACACCTTC.

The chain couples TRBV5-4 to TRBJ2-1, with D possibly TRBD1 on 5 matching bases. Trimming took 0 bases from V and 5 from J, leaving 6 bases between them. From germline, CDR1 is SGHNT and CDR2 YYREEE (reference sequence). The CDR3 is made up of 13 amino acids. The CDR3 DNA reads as TGTGCCAGCAGCTTGGACAGGAACAATGAGCAGTTCTTC. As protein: CASSLDRNNEQFF.

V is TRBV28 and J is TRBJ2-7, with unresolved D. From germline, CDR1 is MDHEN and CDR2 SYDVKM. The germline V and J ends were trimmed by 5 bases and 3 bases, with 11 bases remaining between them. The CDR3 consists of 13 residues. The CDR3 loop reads CASSPYSNYEQYF. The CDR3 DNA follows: TGTGCCAGCAGTCCATATTCGAACTACGAGCAGTACTTC.